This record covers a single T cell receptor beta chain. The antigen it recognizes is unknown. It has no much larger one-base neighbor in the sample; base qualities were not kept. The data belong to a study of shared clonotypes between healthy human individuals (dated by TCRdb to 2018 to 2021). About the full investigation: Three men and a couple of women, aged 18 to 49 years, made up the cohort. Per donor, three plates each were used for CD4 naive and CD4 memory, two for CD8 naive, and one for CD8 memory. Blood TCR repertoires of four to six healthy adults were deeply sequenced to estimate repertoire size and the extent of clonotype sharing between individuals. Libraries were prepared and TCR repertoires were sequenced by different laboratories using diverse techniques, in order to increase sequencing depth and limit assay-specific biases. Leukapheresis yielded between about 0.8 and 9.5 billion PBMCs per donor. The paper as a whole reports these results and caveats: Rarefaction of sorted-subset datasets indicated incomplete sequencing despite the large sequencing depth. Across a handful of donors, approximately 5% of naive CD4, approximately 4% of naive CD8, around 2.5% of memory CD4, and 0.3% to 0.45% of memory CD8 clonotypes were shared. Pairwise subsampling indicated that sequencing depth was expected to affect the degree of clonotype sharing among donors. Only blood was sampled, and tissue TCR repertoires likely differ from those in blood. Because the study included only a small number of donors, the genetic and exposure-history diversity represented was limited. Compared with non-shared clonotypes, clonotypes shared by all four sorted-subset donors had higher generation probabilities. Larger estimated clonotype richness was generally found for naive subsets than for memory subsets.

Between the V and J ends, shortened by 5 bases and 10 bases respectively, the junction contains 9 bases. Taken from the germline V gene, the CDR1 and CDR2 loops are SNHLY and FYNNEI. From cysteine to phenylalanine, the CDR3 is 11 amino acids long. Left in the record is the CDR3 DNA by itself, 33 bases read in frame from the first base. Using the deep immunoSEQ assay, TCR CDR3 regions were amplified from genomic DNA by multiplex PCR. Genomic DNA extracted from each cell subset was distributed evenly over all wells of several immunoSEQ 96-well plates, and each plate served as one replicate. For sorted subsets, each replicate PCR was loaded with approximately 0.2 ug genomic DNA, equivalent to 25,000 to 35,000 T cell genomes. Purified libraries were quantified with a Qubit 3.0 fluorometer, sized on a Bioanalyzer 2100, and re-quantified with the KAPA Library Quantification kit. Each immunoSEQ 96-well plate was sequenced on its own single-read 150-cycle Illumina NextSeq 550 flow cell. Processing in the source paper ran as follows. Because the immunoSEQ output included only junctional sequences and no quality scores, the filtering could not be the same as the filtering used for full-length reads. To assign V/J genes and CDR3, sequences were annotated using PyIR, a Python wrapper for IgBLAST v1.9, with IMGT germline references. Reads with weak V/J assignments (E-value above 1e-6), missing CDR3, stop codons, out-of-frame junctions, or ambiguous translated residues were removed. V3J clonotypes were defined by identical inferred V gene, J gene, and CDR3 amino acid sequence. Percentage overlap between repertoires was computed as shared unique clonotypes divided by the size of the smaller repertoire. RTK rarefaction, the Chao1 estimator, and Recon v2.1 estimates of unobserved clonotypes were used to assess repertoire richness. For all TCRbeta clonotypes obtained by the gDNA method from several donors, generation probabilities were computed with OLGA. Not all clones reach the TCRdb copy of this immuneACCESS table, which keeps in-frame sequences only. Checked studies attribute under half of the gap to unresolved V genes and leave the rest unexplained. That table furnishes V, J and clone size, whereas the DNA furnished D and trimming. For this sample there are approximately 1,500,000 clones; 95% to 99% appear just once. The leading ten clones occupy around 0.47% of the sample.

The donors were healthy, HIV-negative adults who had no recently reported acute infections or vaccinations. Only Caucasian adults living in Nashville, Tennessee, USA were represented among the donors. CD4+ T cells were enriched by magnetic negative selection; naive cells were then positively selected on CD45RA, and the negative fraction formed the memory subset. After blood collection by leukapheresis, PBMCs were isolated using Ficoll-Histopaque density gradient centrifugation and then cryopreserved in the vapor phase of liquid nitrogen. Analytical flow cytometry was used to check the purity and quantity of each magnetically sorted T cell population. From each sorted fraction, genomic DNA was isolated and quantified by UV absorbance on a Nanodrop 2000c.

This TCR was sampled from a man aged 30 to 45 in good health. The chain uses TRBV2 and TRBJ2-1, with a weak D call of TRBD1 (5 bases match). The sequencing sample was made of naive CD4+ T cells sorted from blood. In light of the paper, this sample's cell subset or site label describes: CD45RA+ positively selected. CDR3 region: CASSLDSEQFF. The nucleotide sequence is TGTGCCAGCAGTTTAGACAGCGAGCAGTTCTTC.